This T cell receptor (beta chain) comes out of a study of T-cell reconstitution after alpha-beta-depleted transplantation in children. Unique molecular identifiers were used in preparing the TCRbeta library. TCRdb reprocessed the PCR reads with MiXCR, giving one entry per CDR3 protein. The data show about 980,000 distinct CDR3 sequences, 25% to 30% seen once. This clonotype was observed a few times. Antigen: not known. Findings and caveats of the study: Reportedly, only several hundred clones from non-depleted graft cells drove alpha-beta T-cell counts at about two months. By one year post-transplant, T-cell counts and diversity largely arose from T cells that were newly produced. Surviving recipient T cells and thymic progenitors underlay high day-60 TCRbeta diversity in some patients.

This TCR was sampled from a boy under three years old who had a stem cell transplant for SCID, so the T cells may come from the graft donor. Sequenced here: PBMCs, mostly from graft donor cells, sampled 360 days after TCRalphabeta/CD19-depleted stem cell transplant.

The CDR3 reads CSVERGAGGQPQHF. The CDR3 DNA sequence: TGCAGCGTTGAACGAGGGGCTGGGGGTCAGCCCCAGCATTTT. The chain combines TRBV29-1 with TRBJ1-5; D might be TRBD1 (5 bases). The V end was cut by 2 bases, the J end by 6 bases, with 14 bases between. The CDR3 runs to 14 residues. CDR1 SQVTM and CDR2 ANQGSEA come from the germline V gene.